Each of the 29 T cell receptor beta chains below was sequenced from the same sample in a study of memory CD8 T cells in hepatitis C reinfection. Sequencing was performed with immunoSEQ multiplex PCR; in TCRdb, only in-frame clones are kept and a portion is missing. The sample records approximately 50,000 clones, over 85% being singletons. Noted time point: pre-reinfection, 55 to 20 weeks before reinfection detection. No in vitro expansion preceded TCR sequencing of the sorted cells. Sequencing was carried out using naive CD8+ T cells sorted from blood. These receptors were obtained from a man aged 18 to 30 with hepatitis C virus infection.

The chain joins TRBV5-4 to TRBJ1-2; 9 bases map to TRBD1. V shed 1 base and J 6 bases; nucleotides not matched to a gene: 13. Germline V gene lookup returns CDR1 SGHNT and CDR2 YYREEE (reference sequence). The CDR3 is 17 residues long. The CDR3 here is CASSLSGQGPLRNGYTF. The CDR3 DNA reads TGTGCCAGCAGCTTGTCGGGACAGGGCCCCCTCCGTAATGGCTACACCTTC.

The rearrangement joins TRBV6-5 to TRBJ2-1, with 10 bases that match TRBD2. The CDR3 runs 13 residues. In germline, CDR1 is MNHEY, CDR2 SVGAGI. Trimming at V came to 6 bases and at J to 10 bases, leaving 6 bases not matched to a gene. The CDR3 DNA follows: TGTGCCAGCAGGCTAGCGGGGGTGGGGGAGCAGTTCTTC. Protein: CASRLAGVGEQFF.

The chain links TRBV9 to TRBJ2-7; D perhaps matches TRBD1 (5 bases). There are 14 residues in the CDR3. Trimming took off 0 bases at V and 7 bases at J, with 14 bases between the two ends. Germline V lookup: CDR1 SGDLS, CDR2 YYNGEE. CDR3 in DNA: TGTGCCAGCAGCGTAGGCTCAGGGTCGGAAGAGCAGTACTTC. Its translation: CASSVGSGSEEQYF.

The chain combines TRBV6-5 with TRBJ2-7; D unresolved. Germline V CDR1 and CDR2: MNHEY, SVGAGI. The V end lost 6 bases, the J end lost 5 bases, and 17 bases lay between the germline ends. This CDR3 comprises 14 residues. CDR3 loop: CASRPAAWAHEQYV. In DNA form, the CDR3 reads TGTGCCAGCAGACCAGCAGCTTGGGCCCACGAGCAGTACGTC.

The V call is TRBV18, the J call TRBJ2-7; 10 nucleotides agree with TRBD1. The CDR3 spans 14 residues. V was clipped by 3 bases and J by 2 bases; unmatched bases: 1. The germline V gene encodes CDR1 KGHSH and CDR2 LQKENI. The DNA for the CDR3 is TGTGCCAGCTCACCCGGGACAGGGGCCTACGAGCAGTACTTC. Translation gives CASSPGTGAYEQYF.

The chain has TRBV5-1 and TRBJ2-5, with D possibly being TRBD2 (6 bases). The J call may be wrong; the DNA end is better matched by TRBJ2-7. The CDR3 loop spans 17 amino acids. Looked up from germline, CDR1 is SGHRS and CDR2 is YFSETQ. This chain's CDR3 is CASSLFRNGGGSYEQYF. The CDR3 DNA is TGCGCCAGCAGCCTATTCCGAAACGGGGGAGGCTCCTACGAGCAGTACTTC.

J is TRBJ2-2 and V is TRBV6-5, with D perhaps TRBD2 (6 bases). The CDR3 covers 16 residues. Germline CDR1 is MNHEY and CDR2 is SVGAGI. Trimming took 4 bases from V and 3 from J, leaving 15 bases between them. CDR3 sequence reads: CASSWVPSEYTGELFF. The CDR3 region has the DNA TGTGCCAGCAGTTGGGTTCCTAGCGAGTACACCGGGGAGCTGTTTTTT.

V is TRBV5-1 and J is TRBJ2-1; D remains unclear. V shed 0 bases and J shed 8 bases, with 6 bases lying between them. Germline lookup yields CDR1 SGHRS and CDR2 YFSETQ. This CDR3 contains 12 residues. The CDR3 sequence is CASSLVRDEQFF. For the CDR3, the DNA is TGCGCCAGCAGCTTGGTCCGGGATGAGCAGTTCTTC.

The chain is built from TRBV6-5 and TRBJ2-2; 7 bases map to TRBD2. The CDR3 covers 15 residues. Germline lookup yields CDR1 MNHEY and CDR2 SVGAGI. The V and J ends lost 8 bases and 7 bases, in that order; junction bases with no gene match: 13. In nucleotides, the CDR3 is TGTGCCAGCGCCTTGGGGCGGGAGATCATCGGGGAGCTGTTTTTT. Its protein product is CASALGREIIGELFF.

V is TRBV27 and J is TRBJ2-1; 9 bases are shared with TRBD2. Germline V gene data show CDR1 as MNHEY and CDR2 as SMNVEV (reference sequence). CDR3 length: 15 residues. Germline trimming cut 4 bases from V and 7 bases from J; bases unmatched to any gene: 8. The CDR3 region has the DNA TGTGCCAGCAGTTGGGGCGGGAGGGCGAGGAATGAGCAGTTCTTC. It translates to CASSWGGRARNEQFF.

There are a few counts of this clone. V gene TRBV5-6 combines with J gene TRBJ1-2; D perhaps matches TRBD1 (5 bases). The CDR3 loop spans 14 amino acids. Trimming left V 4 bases short and J 0 bases short, with 10 bases between. Germline assignment: CDR1 SGHDT and CDR2 YYEEEE. The CDR3 spells CASSEGLANYGYTF. In DNA form, the CDR3 reads TGTGCCAGCAGCGAGGGACTTGCTAACTATGGCTACACCTTC.

CDR3 coding DNA: TGTGCCAGTAGTATAGAGGGGGCCGGAGATACGCAGTATTTT. It specifies CASSIEGAGDTQYF. The V gene is TRBV19, the J gene TRBJ2-3; D is possibly TRBD1 (6 bases). Looked up from germline, CDR1 is LNHDA and CDR2 is SQIVND (reference sequence). CDR3 length: 14 amino acids. V gave up 0 bases and J gave up 5 bases, with 9 bases separating them.

The chain couples TRBV27 to TRBJ2-3; possible D gene TRBD2, 6 bases. This CDR3 contains 16 residues. Germline V CDR1 and CDR2: MNHEY, SMNVEV (reference sequence). V was trimmed by 5 bases and J by 2 bases, leaving 17 bases between them. The CDR3 protein is CASSPRAGSPTDTQYF. The CDR3 DNA follows: TGTGCCAGCAGTCCTCGAGCGGGTTCCCCCACAGATACGCAGTATTTT.

The CDR3 reads CASRRTGSSYNEQFF. CDR3 in DNA: TGTGCCAGCAGACGGACAGGGAGCTCCTACAATGAGCAGTTCTTC. J is TRBJ2-1 and V is TRBV13; 8 nucleotides align to TRBD1. V lost 6 bases, J lost 0 bases, and 4 bases stayed unmatched. The CDR3 length is 15 residues. Germline V lookup: CDR1 PRHDT, CDR2 FYEKMQ (reference sequence).

The sample holds one count of this clone. The gene calls are TRBV4-3 and TRBJ1-3; D perhaps matches TRBD1 (5 bases). The CDR3 sequence is 15 residues long. CDR1 and CDR2 from the germline V gene are LGHNA and YSLEER. V was shortened by 4 bases and J by 4 bases, with 14 bases between the two germline ends. The CDR3 region has the DNA TGCGCCAGCAGCCTATTGCGGGGGTCGGGAAACACCATATATTTT. It yields the protein CASSLLRGSGNTIYF.

This chain links TRBV28 with TRBJ2-6; 8 positions agree with TRBD1. With V trimmed by 3 bases and J by 2 bases, 12 bases remained unmatched. Per the germline V gene, CDR1 is MDHEN and CDR2 is SYDVKM. This CDR3 contains 19 residues. CDR3 DNA: TGTGCCAGCAGTTTTTCCCGGACAGGGCCCAGCCCTGGGGCCAACGTCCTGACTTTC. Translated, it gives CASSFSRTGPSPGANVLTF.

The gene calls are TRBV9 and TRBJ1-1, with D unresolved. Per germline, CDR1 SGDLS and CDR2 YYNGEE. V lost 0 bases and J lost 4, with 10 bases in between. CDR3 size: 14 residues. The CDR3 loop reads CASSVAGAGTEAFF. The CDR3 nucleotides are TGTGCCAGCAGCGTAGCAGGAGCGGGCACTGAAGCTTTCTTT. The whole variable domain, remainder taken from reference TRBV9 and TRBJ1-1, is DSGVTQTPKHLITATGQRVTLRCSPRSGDLSVYWYQQSLDQGLQFLIQYYNGEERAKGNILERFSAQQFPDLHSELNLSSLELGDSALYFCASSVAGAGTEAFFGQGTRLTVV.

The chain has TRBV11-2 and TRBJ2-1; D is unresolved. This CDR3 contains 13 residues. V was trimmed by 1 base and J by 4 bases, leaving 5 bases between them. Germline assignment: CDR1 SGHAT and CDR2 FQNNGV. CDR3 loop: CASSLVSYNEQFF. In DNA form, the CDR3 reads TGTGCCAGCAGCTTAGTGTCATACAATGAGCAGTTCTTC.

This clone came up once. The chain combines TRBV7-9 with TRBJ2-1; 7 bases are shared with TRBD1. The CDR3 spans 14 residues. V shed 9 bases and J 4 bases; nucleotides not matched to a gene: 9. Germline V CDR1 and CDR2: SEHNR, FQNEAQ (reference sequence). CDR3 DNA sequence: TGTGCCAGTTTCGGACAGGAAAAGTACAATGAGCAGTTCTTC. It is translated as CASFGQEKYNEQFF.

The chain uses TRBV28 and TRBJ1-3, with D uncertain. The CDR3 sequence is 16 residues long. Trimming pared 2 bases from V and 2 bases from J, leaving 13 bases between. The V gene's germline CDR1 is MDHEN and CDR2 SYDVKM. The CDR3 DNA is TGTGCCAGCAGTTTAGCGGCAGATAACCCTGGAAACACCATATATTTT. Translating it yields CASSLAADNPGNTIYF.

V is TRBV6-5 and J is TRBJ1-5; D possibly corresponds to TRBD1 (5 bases). The CDR3 is 12 residues long. Germline V gives CDR1 MNHEY, CDR2 SVGAGI. Trimming cost V 8 bases and J 4 bases, with 9 bases left between them. DNA for the CDR3: TGTGCCAGCTCGGGGGAGAATCAGCCCCAGCATTTT. This encodes CASSGENQPQHF.

The DNA for the CDR3 is TGCGCCAGCAGCTTGGCCGGGATTAGCACTGAAGCTTTCTTT. Protein product: CASSLAGISTEAFF. The chain has TRBV5-1 and TRBJ1-1, with D hard to call. The V gene's germline CDR1 is SGHRS and CDR2 YFSETQ. V was trimmed by 0 bases and J by 4 bases, leaving 10 bases between them. The CDR3 is 14 amino acids.

The J gene is TRBJ2-5, the V gene TRBV5-6; a weak D match, TRBD2 (6 bases). CDR3 length equals 15 residues. Germline V gene data show CDR1 as SGHDT and CDR2 as YYEEEE. V shed 6 bases and J shed 5 bases, with 20 bases lying between them. The CDR3 loop is CASTAEREWYETQYF. As DNA, the CDR3 is TGTGCCAGCACTGCCGAACGGGAGTGGTATGAGACCCAGTACTTC.

This chain joins TRBV19 and TRBJ1-5; D remains unclear. The germline V gene has CDR1 LNHDA and CDR2 SQIVND (reference sequence). The CDR3 sequence is 14 residues long. V dropped 3 bases and J dropped 6 bases, with 12 bases sitting between them. The CDR3 region is CASSIDGEGQPQHF. CDR3 coding DNA: TGTGCCAGTAGTATCGACGGGGAGGGTCAGCCCCAGCATTTT.

V usage is TRBV11-2 and J usage is TRBJ2-7; D is perhaps TRBD1 (6 bases). The germline V gene encodes CDR1 SGHAT and CDR2 FQNNGV. Trimming stripped 5 bases from V and 7 bases from J, with 12 bases between. The CDR3 is 12 residues long. In DNA form, the CDR3 reads TGTGCCAGCAGCGCGAGGACAGAGGAGCAGTACTTC. It is translated as CASSARTEEQYF. The complete variable domain, with remaining parts taken from reference TRBV11-2 and TRBJ2-7, reads EAGVAQSPRYKIIEKRQSVAFWCNPISGHATLYWYQQILGQGPKLLIQFQNNGVVDDSQLPKDRFSAERLKGVDSTLKIQPAKLEDSAVYLCASSARTEEQYFGPGTRLTVT.

This clone was observed a single time. Other DNA sequences in this specimen translate into the identical CDR3. The genes are TRBV5-6 and TRBJ2-1; perhaps TRBD2 as D (5 bases). This CDR3 region has 13 residues. V lost 0 bases, J lost 6 bases, and 7 bases lay in between. Germline V gene sequence: CDR1 SGHDT, CDR2 YYEEEE. CDR3 DNA: TGTGCCAGCAGCTTGGGCGGGTTCAATGAGCAGTTCTTC. Translated, it gives CASSLGGFNEQFF.

The chain recombines TRBV28 with TRBJ1-1; TRBD1 matches at 9 bases. Germline V gene data show CDR1 as MDHEN and CDR2 as SYDVKM. The CDR3 has 15 amino acids. Unmatched junction bases numbered 8, after V lost 3 bases and J lost 6 bases. This CDR3 is CASSFGDRATPEAFF. Here the CDR3 DNA reads TGTGCCAGCAGTTTTGGGGACAGGGCAACGCCTGAAGCTTTCTTT.

The chain employs TRBV4-1 and TRBJ1-1; possibly TRBD1 for D (6 bases). Trimming shortened V by 1 base and J by 5 bases, and 17 bases separated the two germline ends. CDR3 length: 16 residues. In germline, CDR1 is MGHRA, CDR2 YSYEKL. The chain's CDR3 is CASSQVGAGAMTEAFF. The CDR3 DNA reads TGCGCCAGCAGCCAAGTTGGGGCAGGGGCGATGACTGAAGCTTTCTTT.

The chain joins TRBV7-9 to TRBJ2-7; D gene uncertain. Trimming cost V 5 bases and J 6 bases, with 14 bases left between them. Germline CDR1 SEHNR, CDR2 FQNEAQ (reference sequence). The CDR3 totals 13 residues. CDR3 loop: CASSLYSRSEQYF. The CDR3 nucleotides are TGTGCCAGCAGCCTTTACTCGAGAAGCGAGCAGTACTTC. Using reference TRBV7-9 and TRBJ2-7 for the parts outside the CDR3, the full variable domain is DTGVSQNPRHKITKRGQNVTFRCDPISEHNRLYWYRQTLGQGPEFLTYFQNEAQLEKSRLLSDRFSAERPKGSFSTLEIQRTEQGDSAMYLCASSLYSRSEQYFGPGTRLTVT.